This T cell receptor beta chain is from a study of beta chain features in type 1 diabetes. Study findings and constraints: Sequencing of cDNA might inflate the share of cells that strongly express TCR. There was a moderate but significant shortening of TCRB CDR3s in all four CD4+ subsets of Type 1 diabetes patients.

Since all of the isolated RNA was reverse transcribed, expressed TCRB transcripts were what got sequenced. Repertoires were generated with immunoSEQ multiplex PCR, while TCRdb's copy carries only in-frame clones and drops some. The table shows 680,000 or so clones, with over 10% occurring only once. This clone was found a few times. Its matching antigen is unknown. This CDR3 has 16 amino acids. The germline V gene encodes CDR1 SGHVS and CDR2 FNYEAQ. V shed 6 bases and J shed 0 bases, with 15 bases lying between them. This TCR came from a man between 18 and 29 years old with type 1 diabetes. The specimen was naive CD4+ T cells from blood. This rearrangement joins TRBV7-6 to TRBJ1-3, with TRBD1 as a possible D gene (5 bases). The CDR3 region has the DNA TGTGCCAGCAGTGGGACTCCACTGGGCTCTGGAAACACCATATATTTT. It translates to CASSGTPLGSGNTIYF.